This record looks at one T cell receptor beta chain sequence and its context. The entry originates in a study of shared clonotypes between healthy human individuals. Repertoires were generated with immunoSEQ multiplex PCR, while TCRdb's copy carries only in-frame clones and drops some. The table shows about a million clones, with about 80% occurring only once. Sequencing was performed on memory CD4+ T cells sorted from blood. Subset of the sample: CD45RA-negative fraction. This receptor was obtained from a man between 18 and 35 years old in good health.

CDR3 protein: CASSRQGRQYSPLHF. The CDR3 nucleotides read TGTGCCAGCAGTAGACAGGGCAGGCAATACTCACCCCTCCACTTT. This chain links TRBV27 with TRBJ1-6; 7 nucleotides match TRBD1. The length of the CDR3 is 15 residues. Germline assignment: CDR1 MNHEY and CDR2 SMNVEV (reference sequence). The V segment lost 5 bases and the J segment 10 bases; nucleotides outside the gene matches: 11.